This passage covers 14 T cell receptor beta chains from one sample sequenced in a study of metastatic and nonmetastatic thyroid tumors. Using MiXCR, TCRdb re-called clones from the PCR reads. The profile shows roughly 14,000 clones, less than 35% of them singletons. All patients were treatment-naive before thyroid surgery. Specimen: tumor tissue. Receptors originate from a female donor with papillary thyroid cancer or a benign thyroid nodule (not recorded which). Some clones in this sample may be carry-over from other donors' samples.

V gene TRBV19 combines with J gene TRBJ1-1; 11 nucleotides line up with TRBD1. The CDR3 has 16 amino acids. The trim removed 4 bases at V and 4 bases at J, leaving 8 bases unmatched. Germline loops: CDR1 LNHDA, CDR2 SQIVND (reference sequence). The CDR3 coding sequence is TGTGCCAGTAGTAAAGTCCCGGGACAGGGGGGCACTGAAGCTTTCTTT. Translating gives CASSKVPGQGGTEAFF.

This chain links TRBV9 with TRBJ2-3, with D tentatively TRBD2 (6 bases). Trimming took off 9 bases at V and 7 bases at J, with 21 bases between the two ends. CDR1 and CDR2 from the germline V gene are SGDLS and YYNGEE. The CDR3 runs 14 residues. In DNA, the CDR3 is TGTGCCATCACGCCAGTCGGGAGTACATATACGCAGTATTTT. It yields the protein CAITPVGSTYTQYF.

This clone has only a few counts. This chain uses TRBV6-1 with TRBJ1-2; 7 nucleotides line up with TRBD1. The ends lost 6 bases at V and 8 bases at J; junction bases unmatched: 12. This CDR3 has 14 amino acids. Germline V gene sequence: CDR1 MNHNS, CDR2 SASEGT. Written as DNA, the CDR3 is TGTGCCAGCAGGAGGGACAGCGGCCTCGGGGGCTACACCTTC. It encodes CASRRDSGLGGYTF.

The chain joins TRBV7-9 to TRBJ1-5; 9 nucleotides line up with TRBD1. The V and J ends lost 4 bases and 5 bases, in that order; junction bases with no gene match: 3. The germline V gene encodes CDR1 SEHNR and CDR2 FQNEAQ (reference sequence). The CDR3 sequence is 14 residues long. CDR3 DNA sequence: TGTGCCAGCAGCTCCCGGACAGGGGATCAGCCCCAGCATTTT. It encodes CASSSRTGDQPQHF.

This clone was observed many times. The rearrangement links TRBV11-2 to TRBJ2-1; unclear D gene. From germline, CDR1 is SGHAT and CDR2 FQNNGV. The CDR3 length is 16 residues. Trimming took 0 bases from V and 2 from J, leaving 11 bases between them. The chain's CDR3 is CASSLEAGGTYNEQFF. DNA for the CDR3: TGTGCCAGCAGCTTAGAGGCAGGTGGCACCTACAATGAGCAGTTCTTC.

This clone was picked up many times. This sequence joins TRBV5-1 and TRBJ2-3; a weak D match, TRBD2 (6 bases). The CDR3 sequence is 13 residues long. From germline, CDR1 is SGHRS and CDR2 YFSETQ. The ends were cut back, 4 bases at V and 6 bases at J, with 12 bases in the middle. CDR3 DNA sequence: TGCGCCAGCAGCCGGGAGTTCGGGGATACGCAGTATTTT. This translates into CASSREFGDTQYF.

This clone is deemed medium-sized. The DNA for the CDR3 is TGTGCCAGCAGCCCCCTTCTAGCGCTGAGCACAGATACGCAGTATTTT. Protein product: CASSPLLALSTDTQYF. V is TRBV14 and J is TRBJ2-3; D perhaps matches TRBD2 (6 bases). Trimming cost V 4 bases and J 0 bases, with 14 bases left between them. This CDR3 is built from 16 residues. Germline V gene sequence: CDR1 SGHDN, CDR2 FVKESK.

The chain is built from TRBV5-1 and TRBJ1-6; D might be TRBD1 (5 bases). Germline V lookup: CDR1 SGHRS, CDR2 YFSETQ. V was pared by 0 bases and J by 19 bases, with 17 bases between. The CDR3 covers 13 residues. Here the CDR3 DNA reads TGCGCCAGCAGCTTGGAACAGGATTCCCCCATGCACTTT. It encodes CASSLEQDSPMHF.

This clone was observed many times. The chain recombines TRBV19 with TRBJ2-1; D perhaps matches TRBD2 (6 bases). Germline V gene sequence: CDR1 LNHDA, CDR2 SQIVND (reference sequence). The CDR3 has 16 amino acids. The germline V and J ends were trimmed by 3 bases and 5 bases, with 17 bases remaining between them. In nucleotides, the CDR3 is TGTGCCAGTAGTATGTGGTCGGGAGAGATCGACAATGAGCAGTTCTTC. Its translation: CASSMWSGEIDNEQFF.

This clone occurred a few times. This sequence joins TRBV6-1 and TRBJ2-1, with D tentatively TRBD1 or TRBD2 (6 bases each). Trimming removed 0 bases from V and 6 bases from J, with 18 bases in between. This CDR3 has 17 residues. CDR1 and CDR2 from the germline V gene are MNHNS and SASEGT. The CDR3 here is CASSEARGGTSGNEQFF. The CDR3, as DNA: TGTGCCAGCAGTGAAGCGCGAGGGGGGACGTCTGGCAATGAGCAGTTCTTC.

This clone was observed many times. It may be a read error: a sequence one base away is much more abundant. Other DNA sequences in this specimen translate into the identical CDR3. This chain joins TRBV20-1 and TRBJ2-1; TRBD2 matches at 10 bases. Germline CDR1 and CDR2: DFQATT and SNEGSKA (reference sequence). There are 14 residues in the CDR3. CDR3: CSASGTSDMNEQFF. The CDR3 DNA is TGCAGCGCTTCCGGGACTAGCGATATGAATGAGCAGTTCTTC.

In its sample, this clone was seen many times. Additional DNA sequences in this sample encode the identical CDR3. The chain combines TRBV20-1 with TRBJ2-3, with a tentative D call TRBD1 (5 bases). The CDR3 contains 16 residues. V lost 2 bases, J lost 2 bases, and 17 bases lay in between. Germline CDR1 is DFQATT and CDR2 is SNEGSKA (reference sequence). CDR3: CSARRYRQGVTDTQYF. CDR3 DNA sequence: TGCAGTGCTAGAAGGTACAGACAAGGGGTCACAGATACGCAGTATTTT.

In regard to this clone: The junction differs from germline at one of its ends, possibly a read error. The J gene is TRBJ1-6, the V gene TRBV7-7; D might be TRBD1 (5 bases). This CDR3 comprises 16 residues. In germline, CDR1 is SSHAT, CDR2 FNYEAQ (reference sequence). DNA for the CDR3: TGTGCTAGCAGCTTAACAAGGAAGGGGAAGGGGTCACCCCTCCACTTT. Protein sequence: CASSLTRKGKGSPLHF.

The CDR3 is CASSFPRDREETQYF. In nucleotides, the CDR3 is TGTGCCAGCAGTTTCCCCAGGGACAGGGAGGAGACCCAGTACTTC. V is TRBV27 and J is TRBJ2-5; 9 bases line up with TRBD1. The germline CDR1 and CDR2 sequences are MNHEY and SMNVEV (reference sequence). The CDR3 consists of 15 residues. J lost 5 bases, V lost 3 bases, and 7 bases had no gene match.